This T cell receptor (beta chain) comes out of a study of shared clonotypes between healthy human individuals. CDR3 length: 13 residues. V was pared by 4 bases and J by 4 bases, with 9 bases between. From germline, CDR1 is LNHDA and CDR2 SQIVND (reference sequence). Sequenced by immunoSEQ multiplex PCR; TCRdb stores in-frame clones only, minus some. The table includes about 380,000 clones, about 96% detected once. This sequence joins TRBV19 and TRBJ2-3, with a weak D call TRBD1 (6 bases). This TCR was sampled from a man younger than 40 in good health. The material sequenced was memory CD8+ T cells sorted from blood. The sample's subset: CD45RO+ cells pooled with CCR7-negative TemRA cells. The CDR3 reads CASSNRAADTQYF. CDR3 coding DNA: TGTGCCAGTAGTAACAGGGCTGCAGATACGCAGTATTTT.